Below are 17 T cell receptor beta chains sequenced from a single sample in a study of shared clonotypes between healthy human individuals (TCRdb year 2020). Receptor libraries were prepared by the immunoSEQ multiplex PCR assay. The table was pulled from immuneACCESS by TCRdb, which kept in-frame rearrangements only. Such tables lose some clones; where checked, under half of the loss comes from unresolved V genes, and the rest has no known cause. This sample comprises hundreds of thousands of clones, around 72% of them detected only once. The top ten hold 1.8% of the sample. The material sequenced was memory CD4+ T cells sorted from blood. The sample's cell subset or site label, decoded: CD45RA-negative fraction. The receptor set was obtained from a woman aged 25 to 45 in good health.

The genes are TRBV28 and TRBJ2-7; the D gene is possibly TRBD1 (7 bases). Germline CDR1 and CDR2: MDHEN and SYDVKM. The V end lost 7 bases, the J end lost 3 bases, and 22 bases lay between the germline ends. The CDR3 sequence is 16 residues long. The DNA for the CDR3 is TGTGCCAGCACCCAGGGGGGAGTTACTAGATACTACGAGCAGTACTTC. Protein: CASTQGGVTRYYEQYF.

The chain couples TRBV5-1 to TRBJ1-1, with a weak D call TRBD1 (6 bases). V dropped 2 bases and J dropped 4 bases, with 9 bases sitting between them. The CDR3 has 13 amino acids. CDR1 SGHRS and CDR2 YFSETQ come from the germline V gene. DNA of the CDR3: TGCGCCAGCAGCTTCCAGGGGAGCACTGAAGCTTTCTTT. It yields the protein CASSFQGSTEAFF.

The V call is TRBV7-6, the J call TRBJ2-5, with D hard to call. Trimming took off 2 bases at V and 3 bases at J, with 7 bases between the two ends. The CDR3 loop spans 13 amino acids. In germline, CDR1 is SGHVS, CDR2 FNYEAQ. The CDR3 protein is CASSLTNKETQYF. The CDR3 DNA sequence: TGTGCCAGCAGCTTAACTAACAAAGAGACCCAGTACTTC.

This clone came up a few times. The rearrangement joins TRBV19 to TRBJ2-6; 11 bases align to TRBD1. Germline CDR1 is LNHDA and CDR2 is SQIVND (reference sequence). Losses at the gene ends were 8 bases for V and 2 bases for J; bases not matched to a gene: 8. CDR3 length: 17 residues. CDR3 sequence reads: CASDPGQGATGANVLTF. The CDR3 nucleotides read TGTGCCAGTGACCCAGGACAGGGGGCAACTGGGGCCAACGTCCTGACTTTC. Supplemented by reference TRBV19 and TRBJ2-6, the full variable domain reads DGGITQSPKYLFRKEGQNVTLSCEQNLNHDAMYWYRQDPGQGLRLIYYSQIVNDFQKGDIAEGYSVSREKKESFPLTVTSAQKNPTAFYLCASDPGQGATGANVLTFGAGSRLTVL.

The rearrangement links TRBV11-3 to TRBJ2-1; no clear D. CDR3 length: 14 residues. CDR1 and CDR2 from the germline V gene are SGHNT and YENEEA. V lost 0 bases to trimming and J lost 5 bases, with 8 bases between them. The CDR3 DNA reads TGTGCCAGCAGCTTAGACCCCCGGAACAATGAGCAGTTCTTC. Its translation is CASSLDPRNNEQFF.

This clone has just a few counts. V usage is TRBV9 and J usage is TRBJ2-1, with D perhaps TRBD1 (6 bases). The CDR3 has 15 residues. Trimming pared 4 bases from V and 2 bases from J, leaving 13 bases between. CDR1 is SGDLS, CDR2 YYNGEE, per germline. CDR3 nucleotides: TGTGCCAGCAGCCTGGCACAGGGAGCCTACAATGAGCAGTTCTTC. This encodes CASSLAQGAYNEQFF.

The V and J genes are TRBV11-2 and TRBJ2-7, with 8 positions matching TRBD2. After removal of 5 bases from V and 0 bases from J, the junction contained 12 bases not matched to a gene. There are 17 residues in the CDR3. Germline CDR1 reads SGHAT; CDR2 reads FQNNGV. CDR3 sequence (DNA): TGTGCCAGCAGCACTTTACCGGGACTAGATAACTCCTACGAGCAGTACTTC. Protein sequence: CASSTLPGLDNSYEQYF.

V usage is TRBV7-9 and J usage is TRBJ2-3, with 8 bases matching TRBD1. J lost 3 bases, V lost 5 bases, and 7 bases had no gene match. This CDR3 has 15 amino acids. CDR1 and CDR2 from the germline V gene are SEHNR and FQNEAQ (reference sequence). CDR3 protein: CASSPQGGVTDTQYF. The CDR3 DNA sequence: TGTGCCAGCAGCCCACAGGGGGGTGTGACAGATACGCAGTATTTT.

The CDR3 loop reads CASSFFRVYEQYF. The CDR3 DNA reads as TGTGCCAGCAGTTTTTTCAGGGTCTACGAGCAGTACTTC. The chain has TRBV28 and TRBJ2-7; D may be TRBD1 (5 bases). The CDR3 consists of 13 residues. CDR1 is MDHEN, CDR2 SYDVKM, per germline. With 3 bases removed from V and 3 bases from J, the gap between germline ends came to 9 bases.

The J gene is TRBJ2-3, the V gene TRBV5-1, with D perhaps being TRBD1 or TRBD2 (5 bases each). Germline V gives CDR1 SGHRS, CDR2 YFSETQ. V was pared by 3 bases and J by 2 bases, with 7 bases between. The CDR3 has 13 residues. CDR3 nucleotide sequence: TGCGCCAGCAGCTGGGGGATCACAGATACGCAGTATTTT. Translated, it gives CASSWGITDTQYF.

V gene TRBV30 combines with J gene TRBJ1-2; D call uncertain. Germline V CDR1 and CDR2: GTSNPN, SVGIG (reference sequence). With 4 bases removed from V and 4 bases from J, the gap between germline ends came to 7 bases. The CDR3 consists of 11 residues. The CDR3 reads CAWTDGYGYTF. The CDR3 DNA is TGTGCCTGGACCGACGGCTATGGCTACACCTTC. Full variable domain (outside the CDR3, taken from reference TRBV30 and TRBJ1-2): SQTIHQWPATLVQPVGSPLSLECTVEGTSNPNLYWYRQAAGRGLQLLFYSVGIGQISSEVPQNLSASRPQDRQFILSSKKLLLSDSGFYLCAWTDGYGYTFGSGTRLTVV.

For this clone: This sample includes further DNA sequences coding for the same CDR3. The rearrangement uses TRBV6-6 and TRBJ1-1; D call uncertain. The CDR3 loop spans 13 amino acids. V lost 2 bases and J lost 1, with 5 bases in between. The germline V gene has CDR1 MNHNY and CDR2 SVGAGI (reference sequence). The CDR3 DNA reads TGTGCCAGCAGTTACCTATCGAACACTGAAGCTTTCTTT. Its translation: CASSYLSNTEAFF.

The chain employs TRBV11-3 and TRBJ2-7; 7 nucleotides agree with TRBD1. Germline V gives CDR1 SGHNT, CDR2 YENEEA. The V segment lost 5 bases and the J segment 3 bases; nucleotides outside the gene matches: 13. The CDR3 extends over 16 amino acids. The CDR3 sequence: CASSHDSTGKNYEQYF. CDR3 nucleotides: TGTGCCAGCAGCCACGATTCGACAGGGAAAAACTACGAGCAGTACTTC.

J is TRBJ1-6 and V is TRBV6-6; 12 bases match TRBD1. Germline assignment: CDR1 MNHNY and CDR2 SVGAGI (reference sequence). The length of the CDR3 is 16 residues. The junction had 9 bases not matched to a gene; V was cut back by 8 bases and J by 7 bases. CDR3 in amino acids: CASRVGQGAGNSPLHF. The CDR3 DNA reads TGTGCCAGCCGAGTGGGACAGGGGGCGGGAAATTCACCCCTCCACTTT.

This sequence joins TRBV28 and TRBJ2-3; TRBD2 agrees at 8 bases. Germline-derived CDR1 and CDR2 are MDHEN and SYDVKM. With 8 bases clipped from V and 4 bases from J, the junction kept 5 bases outside the gene matches. The length of the CDR3 is 13 residues. This chain's CDR3 is CASGAGVSDTQYF. The CDR3 bases are TGTGCCAGCGGAGCGGGAGTGTCAGATACGCAGTATTTT.

This clone was counted only a few times. This chain uses TRBV11-2 with TRBJ2-7, with D perhaps TRBD2 (5 bases). The CDR3 length is 15 residues. Deletions cut 1 base from V and 1 base from J, with 11 bases between. Germline V gene lookup returns CDR1 SGHAT and CDR2 FQNNGV. In DNA, the CDR3 is TGTGCCAGCAGCTTAGCGGCGAGCGGTTCCTACGAGCAGTACTTC. It yields the protein CASSLAASGSYEQYF.

Comments on this clone: The sample has other DNA sequences that encode this CDR3 too. This chain uses TRBV5-1 with TRBJ2-1, with a tentative D call TRBD1 (6 bases). CDR3 size: 15 residues. V lost 4 bases and J 4 bases, leaving 15 bases between the germline ends. The germline V gene encodes CDR1 SGHRS and CDR2 YFSETQ. Here the CDR3 DNA reads TGCGCCAGCAGCCCGGACAGCTCCTTATACAATGAGCAGTTCTTC. Protein sequence: CASSPDSSLYNEQFF.